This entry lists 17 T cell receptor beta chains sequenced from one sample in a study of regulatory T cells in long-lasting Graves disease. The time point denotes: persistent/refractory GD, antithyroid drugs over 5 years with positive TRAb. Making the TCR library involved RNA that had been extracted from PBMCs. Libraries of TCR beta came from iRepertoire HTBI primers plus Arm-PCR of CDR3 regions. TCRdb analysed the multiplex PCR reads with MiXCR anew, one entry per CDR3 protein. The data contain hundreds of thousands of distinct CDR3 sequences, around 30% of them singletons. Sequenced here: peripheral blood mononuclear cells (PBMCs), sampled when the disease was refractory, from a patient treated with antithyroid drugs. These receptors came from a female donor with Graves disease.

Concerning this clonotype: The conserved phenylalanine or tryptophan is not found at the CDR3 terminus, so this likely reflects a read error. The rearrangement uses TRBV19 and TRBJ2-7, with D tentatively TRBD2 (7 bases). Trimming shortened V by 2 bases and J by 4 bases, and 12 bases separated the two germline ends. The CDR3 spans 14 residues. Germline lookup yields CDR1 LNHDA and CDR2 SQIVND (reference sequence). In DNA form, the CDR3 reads TGTGCCAGTAGTATATCGGGGGGCGAATACGAGCAGTACTCC. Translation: CASSISGGEYEQYS.

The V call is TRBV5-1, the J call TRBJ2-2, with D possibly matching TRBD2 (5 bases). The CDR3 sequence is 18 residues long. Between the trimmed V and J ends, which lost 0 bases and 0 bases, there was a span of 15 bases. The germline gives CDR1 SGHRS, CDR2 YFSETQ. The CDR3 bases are TGCGCCAGCAGCTTGGCGCCGTCTAGCAGAACGAACACCGGGGAGCTGTTTTTT. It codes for CASSLAPSSRTNTGELFF. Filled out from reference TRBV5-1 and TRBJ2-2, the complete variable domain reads KAGVTQTPRYLIKTRGQQVTLSCSPISGHRSVSWYQQTPGQGLQFLFEYFSETQRNKGNFPGRFSGRQFSNSRSEMNVSTLELGDSALYLCASSLAPSSRTNTGELFFGEGSRLTVL.

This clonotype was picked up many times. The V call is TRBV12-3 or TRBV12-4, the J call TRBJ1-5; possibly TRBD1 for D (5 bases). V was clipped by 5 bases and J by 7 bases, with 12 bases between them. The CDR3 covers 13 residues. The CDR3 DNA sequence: TGTGCCAGCAGTCCAGGGAGCGGACAGCCCCAGCATTTT. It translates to CASSPGSGQPQHF.

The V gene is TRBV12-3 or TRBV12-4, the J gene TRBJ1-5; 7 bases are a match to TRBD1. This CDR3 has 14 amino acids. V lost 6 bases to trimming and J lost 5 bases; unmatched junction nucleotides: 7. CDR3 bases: TGTGCCAGCAGCCCGACAGGGAGTCATCAGCCCCAGCATTTT. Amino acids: CASSPTGSHQPQHF.

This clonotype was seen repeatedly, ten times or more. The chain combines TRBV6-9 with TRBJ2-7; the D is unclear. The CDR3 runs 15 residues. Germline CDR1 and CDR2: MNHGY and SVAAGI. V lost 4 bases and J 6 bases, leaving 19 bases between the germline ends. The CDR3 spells CASSSDPGLLSEQYF. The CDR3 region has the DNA TGTGCCAGCAGTTCAGACCCCGGCCTCCTGAGCGAGCAGTACTTC.

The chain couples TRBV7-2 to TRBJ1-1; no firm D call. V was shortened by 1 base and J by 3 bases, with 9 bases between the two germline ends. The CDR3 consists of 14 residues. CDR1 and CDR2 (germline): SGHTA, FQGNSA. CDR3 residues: CASSLGAGYTEAFF. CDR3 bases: TGTGCCAGCAGCTTAGGTGCTGGGTACACTGAAGCTTTCTTT. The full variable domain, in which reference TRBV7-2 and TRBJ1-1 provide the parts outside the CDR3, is GAGVSQSPSNKVTEKGKDVELRCDPISGHTALYWYRQSLGQGLEFLIYFQGNSAPDKSGLPSDRFSAERTGGSVSTLTIQRTQQEDSAVYLCASSLGAGYTEAFFGQGTRLTVV.

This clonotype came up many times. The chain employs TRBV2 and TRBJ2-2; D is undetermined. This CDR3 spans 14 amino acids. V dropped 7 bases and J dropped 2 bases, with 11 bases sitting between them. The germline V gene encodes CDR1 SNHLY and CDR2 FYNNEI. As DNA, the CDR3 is TGTGCCAGCAAGAATGTCGTAAACACCGGGGAGCTGTTTTTT. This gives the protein CASKNVVNTGELFF.

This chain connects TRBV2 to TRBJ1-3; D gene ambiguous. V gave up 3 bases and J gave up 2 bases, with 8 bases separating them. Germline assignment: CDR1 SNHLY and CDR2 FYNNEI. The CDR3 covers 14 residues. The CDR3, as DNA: TGTGCCAGCAGTGACAGGTGGGCTGGAAACACCATATATTTT. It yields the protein CASSDRWAGNTIYF.

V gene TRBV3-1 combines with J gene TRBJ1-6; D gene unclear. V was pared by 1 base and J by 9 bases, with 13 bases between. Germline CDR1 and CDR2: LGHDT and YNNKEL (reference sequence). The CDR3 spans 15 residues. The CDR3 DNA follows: TGTGCCAGCAGCCAAGCGGAAGGCAATAGTTCACCCCTCCACTTT. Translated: CASSQAEGNSSPLHF.

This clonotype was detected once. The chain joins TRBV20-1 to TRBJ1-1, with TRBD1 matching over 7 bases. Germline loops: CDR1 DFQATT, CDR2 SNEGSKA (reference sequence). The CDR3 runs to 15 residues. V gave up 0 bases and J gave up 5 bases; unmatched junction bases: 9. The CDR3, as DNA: TGCAGTGCTAGAGATCGGAACAGGGGAAGGACTGAAGCTTTCTTT. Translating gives CSARDRNRGRTEAFF.

CDR3 nucleotides: TGTGCCAGCAGCGCACAGCCCAAGGGGGAAGCGTACTTC. It codes for CASSAQPKGEAYF. V usage is TRBV11-2 and J usage is TRBJ2-7, with D tentatively TRBD1 (6 bases). Trimming pared 5 bases from V and 12 bases from J, leaving 20 bases between. The CDR3 loop spans 13 amino acids. The germline V gene has CDR1 SGHAT and CDR2 FQNNGV.

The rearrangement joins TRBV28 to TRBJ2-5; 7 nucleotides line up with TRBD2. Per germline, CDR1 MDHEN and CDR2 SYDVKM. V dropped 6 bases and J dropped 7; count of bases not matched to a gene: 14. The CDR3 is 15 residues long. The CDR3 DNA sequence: TGTGCCAGCAGCGTAGGAGGTGCAGGGAGGGCGACCCAGTACTTC. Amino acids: CASSVGGAGRATQYF. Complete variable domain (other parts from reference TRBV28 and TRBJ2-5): DVKVTQSSRYLVKRTGEKVFLECVQDMDHENMFWYRQDPGLGLRLIYFSYDVKMKEKGDIPEGYSVSREKKERFSLILESASTNQTSMYLCASSVGGAGRATQYFGPGTRLLVL.

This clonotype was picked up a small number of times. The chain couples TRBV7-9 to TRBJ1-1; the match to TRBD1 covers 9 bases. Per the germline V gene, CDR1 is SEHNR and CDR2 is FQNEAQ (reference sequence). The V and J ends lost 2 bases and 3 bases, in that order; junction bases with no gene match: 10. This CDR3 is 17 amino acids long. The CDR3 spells CASSLPNRGPGDTEAFF. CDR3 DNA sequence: TGTGCCAGCAGCTTACCCAACAGGGGGCCAGGGGACACTGAAGCTTTCTTT.

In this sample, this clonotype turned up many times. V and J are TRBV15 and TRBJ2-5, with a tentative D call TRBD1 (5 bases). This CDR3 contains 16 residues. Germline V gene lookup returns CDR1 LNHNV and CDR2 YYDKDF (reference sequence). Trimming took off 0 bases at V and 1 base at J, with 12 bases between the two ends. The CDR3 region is CATSRERQGPQETQYF. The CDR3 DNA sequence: TGTGCCACCAGCAGAGAGCGGCAGGGCCCCCAAGAGACCCAGTACTTC.

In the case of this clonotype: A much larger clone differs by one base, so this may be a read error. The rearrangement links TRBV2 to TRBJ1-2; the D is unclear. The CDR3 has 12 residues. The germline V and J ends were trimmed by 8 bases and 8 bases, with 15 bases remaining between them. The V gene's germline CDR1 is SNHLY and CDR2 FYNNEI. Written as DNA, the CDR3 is TGTGCCAGCCAGTGGTCCAATGGCGGCTACACCTTC. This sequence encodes CASQWSNGGYTF.

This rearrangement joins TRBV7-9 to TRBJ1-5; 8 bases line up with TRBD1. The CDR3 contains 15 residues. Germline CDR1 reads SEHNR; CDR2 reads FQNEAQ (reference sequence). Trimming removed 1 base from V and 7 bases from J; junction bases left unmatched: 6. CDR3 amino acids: CASSLGTGLKQPQHF. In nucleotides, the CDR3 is TGTGCCAGCAGCTTAGGGACAGGGCTGAAACAGCCCCAGCATTTT. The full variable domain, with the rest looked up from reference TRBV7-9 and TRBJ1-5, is DTGVSQNPRHKITKRGQNVTFRCDPISEHNRLYWYRQTLGQGPEFLTYFQNEAQLEKSRLLSDRFSAERPKGSFSTLEIQRTEQGDSAMYLCASSLGTGLKQPQHFGDGTRLSIL.

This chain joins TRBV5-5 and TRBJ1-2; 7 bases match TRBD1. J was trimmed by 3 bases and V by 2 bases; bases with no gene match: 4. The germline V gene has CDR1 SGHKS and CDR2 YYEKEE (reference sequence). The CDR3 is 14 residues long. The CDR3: CASSLRQGHYGYTF. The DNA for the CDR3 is TGTGCCAGCAGCTTACGACAGGGCCACTATGGCTACACCTTC.